A few counts support the clone carrying this T cell receptor beta chain. Its antigen is undetermined. The data were produced by immunoSEQ multiplex PCR, yet TCRdb's version contains in-frame clones alone and is incomplete. This table has approximately 300,000 clones, 85% to 90% appearing once. The data are from a study of Ad26.COV2.S vaccination and SARS-CoV-2 variants. Whole-study results and caveats: Responses of T cells in total may have been underestimated by the TCR breadth and depth analyses. Substantial post-vaccination breadth of spike-specific CD8+ and CD4+ T cell responses was reported.

Looked up from germline, CDR1 is SGHTA and CDR2 is FQGNSA. The CDR3 runs to 15 residues. Deletions cut 1 base from V and 4 bases from J, with 10 bases between. Treatment: around 19 received Ad26.COV2.S at low or high dose, single or two shots; roughly five received placebo; per-sample allocation not given. After the first vaccine or placebo injection, samples were drawn on day 63. The sequencing here drew on peripheral blood, taken in a trial of Ad26.COV2.S vaccine versus placebo. The sequence derives from a person aged 18-65 years who received the Ad26.COV2.S COVID-19 vaccine or a placebo. J is TRBJ2-2 and V is TRBV7-2; perhaps TRBD1 as D (6 bases). The CDR3 region has the DNA TGTGCCAGCAGCTTAGTTAGCAGGGGCACCGGGGAGCTGTTTTTT. This encodes CASSLVSRGTGELFF.